The next 30 T cell receptor beta chains were all read from a single sample in a study of blood T cell repertoires in COVID-19. The repertoire was sequenced with immunoSEQ multiplex PCR; TCRdb's copy has only in-frame clones and lacks some. The table has about 94,000 clones, roughly 91% seen once. Sample: peripheral blood. The receptors here all came from a woman aged 80 or over with acute or convalescent COVID-19.

The J gene is TRBJ2-7, the V gene TRBV7-9; 7 nucleotides agree with TRBD2. The CDR3 consists of 14 residues. V trimming: 5 bases; J trimming: 0 bases; junction bases outside the gene matches: 4. Germline CDR1 and CDR2: SEHNR and FQNEAQ (reference sequence). CDR3 region: CASSPSGASYEQYF. The DNA for the CDR3 is TGTGCCAGCAGCCCCAGCGGGGCCTCCTACGAGCAGTACTTC.

V is TRBV5-4 and J is TRBJ2-3, with 7 positions matching TRBD2. This CDR3 is 15 amino acids long. Germline trimming cut 4 bases from V and 1 base from J; bases unmatched to any gene: 6. The V gene's germline CDR1 is SGHNT and CDR2 YYREEE (reference sequence). CDR3 DNA: TGTGCCAGCAGCGCGGTGGGGGGGGGCACAGATACGCAGTATTTT. Its translation is CASSAVGGGTDTQYF.

J is TRBJ1-6 and V is TRBV6-5, with 7 bases lining up with TRBD1. Germline lookup yields CDR1 MNHEY and CDR2 SVGAGI. V shed 5 bases and J 6 bases; nucleotides not matched to a gene: 7. This CDR3 has 15 residues. The CDR3 sequence is CASSPFRGTNSPLHF. The CDR3 bases are TGTGCCAGCAGTCCCTTCAGGGGGACTAATTCACCCCTCCACTTT.

The J gene is TRBJ1-1, the V gene TRBV19; 9 bases agree with TRBD1. Germline V gene data show CDR1 as LNHDA and CDR2 as SQIVND (reference sequence). V was pared by 4 bases and J by 0 bases, with 3 bases of the junction left unmatched. CDR3 length: 15 residues. CDR3 loop: CASSTWTGVNTEAFF. The CDR3 region has the DNA TGTGCCAGTAGTACTTGGACAGGGGTGAACACTGAAGCTTTCTTT.

The V gene is TRBV7-2, the J gene TRBJ2-1, with D hard to call. CDR1 is SGHTA, CDR2 FQGNSA, per germline. The CDR3 covers 12 residues. The V end was cut by 0 bases, the J end by 9 bases, with 6 bases between. The CDR3 spells CASSLAPVEQFF. CDR3 in DNA: TGTGCCAGCAGCTTAGCCCCCGTTGAGCAGTTCTTC.

In its sample, this clone was seen a few times. The chain recombines TRBV7-9 with TRBJ1-1; D uncertain. Germline V gives CDR1 SEHNR, CDR2 FQNEAQ (reference sequence). The V end was cut by 2 bases, the J end by 0 bases, with 4 bases between. The CDR3 spans 13 residues. CDR3 region: CASSLSVNTEAFF. The CDR3, as DNA: TGTGCCAGCAGCTTATCTGTGAACACTGAAGCTTTCTTT. The full variable domain, its missing parts supplied by reference TRBV7-9 and TRBJ1-1, is DTGVSQNPRHKITKRGQNVTFRCDPISEHNRLYWYRQTLGQGPEFLTYFQNEAQLEKSRLLSDRFSAERPKGSFSTLEIQRTEQGDSAMYLCASSLSVNTEAFFGQGTRLTVV.

This chain links TRBV14 with TRBJ2-1, with TRBD1 matching over 7 bases. Germline loops: CDR1 SGHDN, CDR2 FVKESK. V gave up 6 bases and J gave up 9 bases; unmatched junction bases: 17. The length of the CDR3 is 16 residues. The CDR3 sequence: CASSHRTGWDNGEQFF. As DNA, the CDR3 is TGTGCCAGCAGTCACCGGACAGGCTGGGACAATGGTGAGCAGTTCTTC. Using reference TRBV14 and TRBJ2-1 for the parts outside the CDR3, the full variable domain is EAGVTQFPSHSVIEKGQTVTLRCDPISGHDNLYWYRRVMGKEIKFLLHFVKESKQDESGMPNNRFLAERTGGTYSTLKVQPAELEDSGVYFCASSHRTGWDNGEQFFGPGTRLTVL.

The chain recombines TRBV5-1 with TRBJ1-1; 8 bases line up with TRBD1. The germline V gene has CDR1 SGHRS and CDR2 YFSETQ. V was pared by 7 bases and J by 3 bases, with 8 bases of the junction left unmatched. The CDR3 consists of 14 residues. The CDR3 bases are TGCGCCAGCGCAAGACAGGGGAGGGACACTGAAGCTTTCTTT. As protein: CASARQGRDTEAFF.

This clone showed up just a few times. The rearrangement uses TRBV5-1 and TRBJ1-2; D might be TRBD1 (5 bases). The germline V gene encodes CDR1 SGHRS and CDR2 YFSETQ. CDR3 length equals 17 residues. V lost 4 bases and J lost 5, with 24 bases in between. DNA of the CDR3: TGCGCCAGCAGCGCCGGGACCTCCTACCGGGGGGGGTATGGCTACACCTTC. Protein product: CASSAGTSYRGGYGYTF.

The chain carries TRBV6-1 and TRBJ1-3; 9 bases line up with TRBD1. There are 15 residues in the CDR3. From germline, CDR1 is MNHNS and CDR2 SASEGT. Trimming at V came to 1 base and at J to 2 bases, leaving 0 bases not matched to a gene. Here the CDR3 DNA reads TGTGCCAGCAGTGAAGGACAGGGGGCTGGAAACACCATATATTTT. This gives the protein CASSEGQGAGNTIYF.

The CDR3 is CASSPRAGNSVYGYTF. CDR3 nucleotides: TGTGCCAGCAGCCCCCGGGCAGGGAACAGTGTCTATGGCTACACCTTC. V is TRBV13 and J is TRBJ1-2; D is possibly TRBD1 (5 bases). Trimming shortened V by 5 bases and J by 4 bases, and 20 bases separated the two germline ends. The CDR3 has 16 residues. In germline, CDR1 is PRHDT, CDR2 FYEKMQ (reference sequence).

The rearrangement uses TRBV19 and TRBJ1-1; TRBD1 matches 7 bases. The J segment lost 4 bases and the V segment lost 10 bases, leaving 9 bases of the junction unmatched. This CDR3 comprises 13 residues. Per germline, CDR1 LNHDA and CDR2 SQIVND (reference sequence). The DNA for the CDR3 is TGTGCCACTTCAGACAGGGAGGTCACTGAAGCTTTCTTT. Translated: CATSDREVTEAFF. Full variable domain (remainder filled in from reference TRBV19 and TRBJ1-1): DGGITQSPKYLFRKEGQNVTLSCEQNLNHDAMYWYRQDPGQGLRLIYYSQIVNDFQKGDIAEGYSVSREKKESFPLTVTSAQKNPTAFYLCATSDREVTEAFFGQGTRLTVV.

In its sample, this clone was seen a few times. This rearrangement joins TRBV7-2 to TRBJ1-1; 7 nucleotides match TRBD1. The CDR3 covers 15 residues. V dropped 4 bases and J dropped 3; count of bases not matched to a gene: 8. In germline, CDR1 is SGHTA, CDR2 FQGNSA. CDR3 amino acids: CASSYSLTGYTEAFF. As DNA, the CDR3 is TGTGCCAGCAGCTATTCCTTGACAGGGTACACTGAAGCTTTCTTT.

The V call is TRBV5-1, the J call TRBJ1-6, with 10 bases lining up with TRBD1. From germline, CDR1 is SGHRS and CDR2 YFSETQ. This CDR3 is 15 amino acids long. The J segment lost 8 bases and the V segment lost 1 base, leaving 3 bases of the junction unmatched. This chain's CDR3 is CASSLNGQGDSPLHF. CDR3 nucleotides: TGCGCCAGCAGCTTGAATGGACAGGGGGATTCACCCCTCCACTTT.

The chain's CDR3 is CAIKDRDNEKLFF. CDR3 coding DNA: TGTGCCATTAAAGACAGGGATAATGAAAAACTGTTTTTT. The rearrangement links TRBV19 to TRBJ1-4, with 7 bases lining up with TRBD1. J lost 4 bases, V lost 10 bases, and 6 bases had no gene match. There are 13 residues in the CDR3. Per the germline V gene, CDR1 is LNHDA and CDR2 is SQIVND (reference sequence).

This clone has just one count. The V gene is TRBV10-1, the J gene TRBJ1-1, with 11 bases that match TRBD1. V lost 7 bases, J lost 3 bases, and 4 bases stayed unmatched. The CDR3 loop spans 14 amino acids. Germline lookup yields CDR1 WNHNN and CDR2 SYGVQD (reference sequence). The DNA of the CDR3 is TGCGCCAGCAATAGGGACAGGGGGGACACTGAAGCTTTCTTT. Residues: CASNRDRGDTEAFF.

The chain has TRBV3-1 (or the pseudogene TRBV3-2) and TRBJ1-1, with no clear D. Germline lookup yields CDR1 LGHDT and CDR2 YNNKEL (reference sequence). This CDR3 has 14 residues. The ends were cut back, 4 bases at V and 1 base at J, with 10 bases in the middle. DNA of the CDR3: TGTGCCAGCAGCCTTACCAGCGGGAACACTGAAGCTTTCTTT. Its protein is CASSLTSGNTEAFF.

The gene calls are TRBV6-5 and TRBJ2-3; the D is unclear. Trimming stripped 7 bases from V and 0 bases from J, with 14 bases between. In germline, CDR1 is MNHEY, CDR2 SVGAGI. The CDR3 covers 15 residues. The CDR3 region is CASTPLRSSTDTQYF. The CDR3 nucleotides read TGTGCCAGCACCCCCCTGCGGAGTAGCACAGATACGCAGTATTTT.

The chain is built from TRBV6-5 and TRBJ1-6; no clear D. This CDR3 has 15 amino acids. Per the germline V gene, CDR1 is MNHEY and CDR2 is SVGAGI. The V and J ends lost 5 bases and 7 bases respectively, with 15 bases between them. CDR3 bases: TGTGCCAGCAGTCCGTATAAAGGCGGGAATTCACCCCTCCACTTT. It is translated as CASSPYKGGNSPLHF.

The chain has TRBV19 and TRBJ1-5; 7 bases fit TRBD1. From germline, CDR1 is LNHDA and CDR2 SQIVND (reference sequence). This CDR3 region has 18 residues. J was trimmed by 0 bases and V by 7 bases; bases with no gene match: 15. CDR3 DNA sequence: TGTGCCAGTACCCCTCAAGGTCCAGGGGGTTATAGCAATCAGCCCCAGCATTTT. It translates to CASTPQGPGGYSNQPQHF.

This clone was seen a few times. For the CDR3, the DNA is TGTGCCAGCAGCTCCCCCAGCTCCTACAATGAGCAGTTCTTC. It specifies CASSSPSSYNEQFF. The gene calls are TRBV7-9 and TRBJ2-1, with D uncertain. Germline assignment: CDR1 SEHNR and CDR2 FQNEAQ (reference sequence). CDR3 length equals 14 residues. Trimming took off 4 bases at V and 0 bases at J, with 7 bases between the two ends.

The chain has TRBV5-4 and TRBJ1-2; tentative D call: TRBD1 (5 bases). CDR3 length equals 14 residues. Germline CDR1 reads SGHNT; CDR2 reads YYREEE (reference sequence). The V and J ends lost 4 bases and 0 bases respectively, with 10 bases between them. The CDR3 coding sequence is TGTGCCAGCAGCCCAACAGGAGCTAACTATGGCTACACCTTC. Encoded protein: CASSPTGANYGYTF.

The genes are TRBV7-2 and TRBJ1-3, with D possibly TRBD1 on 5 matching bases. The CDR3 contains 14 residues. From germline, CDR1 is SGHTA and CDR2 FQGNSA. Trimming shortened V by 3 bases and J by 6 bases, and 12 bases separated the two germline ends. CDR3 loop: CASSFGGGTNTIYF. For the CDR3, the DNA is TGTGCCAGCAGCTTTGGCGGGGGGACAAACACCATATATTTT.

V is TRBV7-3 and J is TRBJ1-1; D unclear. V was cut by 5 bases and J by 1 base, with 8 bases left in between. Looked up from germline, CDR1 is SGHTA and CDR2 is FQGTGA. The CDR3 contains 13 residues. The CDR3 loop is CASSPQANTEAFF. In DNA form, the CDR3 reads TGTGCCAGCAGCCCGCAAGCGAACACTGAAGCTTTCTTT.

This clone has just one count. The J gene is TRBJ2-7, the V gene TRBV14; 9 nucleotides align to TRBD2. The germline V gene encodes CDR1 SGHDN and CDR2 FVKESK. The CDR3 length is 15 residues. J lost 4 bases, V lost 1 base, and 5 bases had no gene match. CDR3 nucleotides: TGTGCCAGCAGCCAAGTAAGGAGCGGGGGGTACGAGCAGTACTTC. Its translation: CASSQVRSGGYEQYF.

The rearrangement links TRBV5-6 to TRBJ2-2; TRBD2 agrees at 11 bases. CDR1 and CDR2 (germline): SGHDT, YYEEEE. This CDR3 spans 19 amino acids. V trimming: 4 bases; J trimming: 4 bases; junction bases outside the gene matches: 15. For the CDR3, the DNA is TGTGCCAGCAGCCGGCGGCTAGCGGGGGGTCCCAGTGGCACCGGGGAGCTGTTTTTT. As protein: CASSRRLAGGPSGTGELFF.

The genes are TRBV7-2 and TRBJ2-2; no clear D gene. This CDR3 comprises 14 residues. Germline values: CDR1 SGHTA, CDR2 FQGNSA. V was shortened by 3 bases and J by 7 bases, with 12 bases between the two germline ends. CDR3: CASSLRQKSGELFF. The CDR3 nucleotides read TGTGCCAGCAGCTTGAGGCAGAAGAGCGGGGAGCTGTTTTTT.

Note on this clone: Germline is not matched at one junction end, which may reflect a read error. The V gene is TRBV3-1 (or the pseudogene TRBV3-2), the J gene TRBJ1-2; tentatively, D is TRBD1 (6 bases). Per germline, CDR1 LGHDT and CDR2 YNNKEL (reference sequence). This CDR3 region has 16 residues. CDR3 coding DNA: TGTGCCAGCAGCCAAAGAGGGACACCGACTAACTATGGCTGCACCTTC. It is translated as CASSQRGTPTNYGCTF.

This clone came up once. The chain couples TRBV2 to TRBJ1-2; tentative D call: TRBD1 (6 bases). Trimming removed 7 bases from V and 4 bases from J, with 13 bases in between. In germline, CDR1 is SNHLY, CDR2 FYNNEI. The CDR3 totals 13 residues. In nucleotides, the CDR3 is TGTGCCAGCACCGAGAAGGGGGTCTATGGCTACACCTTC. This encodes CASTEKGVYGYTF.

For the CDR3, the DNA is TGTGCCACCAGCACGGATTGGCAGGGGCAGCCCCAGCATTTT. Protein product: CATSTDWQGQPQHF. This sequence joins TRBV15 and TRBJ1-5; a possible D gene is TRBD1 (6 bases). This CDR3 has 14 residues. The V and J ends lost 4 bases and 7 bases respectively, with 14 bases between them. The germline CDR1 and CDR2 sequences are LNHNV and YYDKDF (reference sequence). Full variable domain (missing parts from reference TRBV15 and TRBJ1-5): DAMVIQNPRYQVTQFGKPVTLSCSQTLNHNVMYWYQQKSSQAPKLLFHYYDKDFNNEADTPDNFQSRRPNTSFCFLDIRSPGLGDTAMYLCATSTDWQGQPQHFGDGTRLSIL.